The 30 T cell receptor beta chains below all came from one sample that was sequenced in a study of CD8 T cells in Susac syndrome. It was with random hexamers that 0.5 to 1 ug RNA was reverse transcribed. Each CDR3 protein gets one entry after TCRdb re-called the immunoSEQ multiplex PCR reads with MiXCR. Here the sample spans about 200,000 distinct CDR3 sequences, 90% to 95% being singletons. Specimen: CD4+ T cells from PBMCs. These receptors came from a human donor with multiple sclerosis.

The chain uses TRBV20-1 and TRBJ1-2, with a weak D call TRBD1 (6 bases). The CDR3 runs 14 residues. Germline CDR1 and CDR2: DFQATT and SNEGSKA (reference sequence). Trimming pared 3 bases from V and 5 bases from J, leaving 16 bases between. CDR3 residues: CSASRGGGRYGYTF. The CDR3, as DNA: TGCAGTGCTAGTCGAGGGGGAGGGAGGTATGGCTACACCTTC.

The chain links TRBV10-3 to TRBJ2-7; 11 nucleotides align to TRBD2. The V and J ends lost 4 bases and 4 bases, in that order; junction bases with no gene match: 3. The CDR3 contains 14 residues. CDR1 and CDR2 from the germline V gene are ENHRY and SYGVKD. The CDR3 coding sequence is TGTGCCATCAGTGGGACTAGCGGGTTGTACGAGCAGTACTTC. This codes for CAISGTSGLYEQYF.

The table lists this clonotype with a few counts. The V gene is TRBV5-6, the J gene TRBJ2-5, with TRBD1 matching 7 bases. The V gene's germline CDR1 is SGHDT and CDR2 YYEEEE. The CDR3 extends over 15 amino acids. V shed 2 bases and J 0 bases; nucleotides not matched to a gene: 4. CDR3 region: CASSFGDRDQETQYF. As DNA, the CDR3 is TGTGCCAGCAGCTTCGGGGACAGAGACCAAGAGACCCAGTACTTC.

This sequence joins TRBV20-1 and TRBJ2-3; 9 positions agree with TRBD2. V was clipped by 1 base and J by 5 bases; unmatched bases: 4. This CDR3 is built from 14 residues. Germline values: CDR1 DFQATT, CDR2 SNEGSKA (reference sequence). The CDR3 nucleotides are TGCAGTGCTAGAGGTCCTAGCGGGATAGATACGCAGTATTTT. Translation gives CSARGPSGIDTQYF.

The chain's CDR3 is CASRPGRDQPQHF. CDR3 nucleotide sequence: TGTGCCAGCAGACCCGGACGGGATCAGCCCCAGCATTTT. The chain is built from TRBV6-1 and TRBJ1-5; D unresolved. Germline V gene sequence: CDR1 MNHNS, CDR2 SASEGT. Trimming took 6 bases from V and 5 from J, leaving 11 bases between them. This CDR3 comprises 13 residues.

The chain uses TRBV14 and TRBJ2-7; tentative D call: TRBD2 (6 bases). Germline V gene data show CDR1 as SGHDN and CDR2 as FVKESK. This CDR3 comprises 15 residues. With 4 bases removed from V and 5 bases from J, the gap between germline ends came to 18 bases. The CDR3 spells CASSPGPGRFDEQYF. CDR3 DNA: TGTGCCAGCAGCCCCGGACCGGGGAGGTTCGACGAGCAGTACTTC.

The chain carries TRBV5-4 and TRBJ1-1; TRBD1 matches 7 bases. The CDR3 loop spans 14 amino acids. V dropped 4 bases and J dropped 0; count of bases not matched to a gene: 3. The germline gives CDR1 SGHNT, CDR2 YYREEE (reference sequence). The CDR3 DNA reads TGTGCCAGCAGCGCAGGACAGGTGAACACTGAAGCTTTCTTT. The encoded protein is CASSAGQVNTEAFF.

CDR3 amino acids: CASSQDPGAGGETQYF. CDR3 bases: TGTGCCAGCAGCCAAGACCCCGGGGCCGGAGGCGAGACCCAGTACTTC. The J gene is TRBJ2-5, the V gene TRBV3-1; D possibly matches TRBD1 or TRBD2 (5 bases each). CDR3 length equals 16 residues. Per germline, CDR1 LGHDT and CDR2 YNNKEL (reference sequence). The V gene lost 0 bases and the J gene lost 5 bases, with 16 bases spanning the gap.

The genes are TRBV30 and TRBJ2-2, with D unclear. V shed 4 bases and J shed 6 bases, with 9 bases lying between them. This CDR3 spans 12 amino acids. Per the germline V gene, CDR1 is GTSNPN and CDR2 is SVGIG (reference sequence). CDR3 bases: TGTGCCTGGACACGCGTGGCCGGGGAGCTGTTTTTT. This codes for CAWTRVAGELFF.

The CDR3 nucleotides read TGTGCCTGGAGTAGGGGTTACGGCCAGCCCCAGCATTTT. It encodes CAWSRGYGQPQHF. The chain uses TRBV30 and TRBJ1-5; tentative D call: TRBD1 (5 bases). V lost 2 bases to trimming and J lost 7 bases, with 12 bases between them. The CDR3 has 13 residues. Germline CDR1 is GTSNPN and CDR2 is SVGIG (reference sequence).

The V call is TRBV6-6, the J call TRBJ1-2, with D unclear. The V gene lost 4 bases and the J gene lost 4 bases, with 10 bases spanning the gap. This CDR3 has 13 residues. Per germline, CDR1 MNHNY and CDR2 SVGAGI (reference sequence). The CDR3 DNA reads as TGTGCCAGCAGTTCCCTATGGAGCTATGGCTACACCTTC. Protein: CASSSLWSYGYTF.

The chain employs TRBV5-1 and TRBJ2-7; TRBD1 aligns across 10 bases. The CDR3 contains 16 residues. V lost 0 bases to trimming and J lost 5 bases; unmatched junction nucleotides: 8. The V gene's germline CDR1 is SGHRS and CDR2 YFSETQ. As DNA, the CDR3 is TGCGCCAGCAGCTTGGCCAGGACAGGGGGTAGCGACGAGCAGTACTTC. This translates into CASSLARTGGSDEQYF.

This chain joins TRBV9 and TRBJ2-5, with 13 bases matching TRBD2. V was pared by 2 bases and J by 3 bases, with 1 base of the junction left unmatched. Germline V gives CDR1 SGDLS, CDR2 YYNGEE. The CDR3 consists of 15 residues. The CDR3 coding sequence is TGTGCCAGCAGCGTGGGGACTAGCGGGGAAGAGACCCAGTACTTC. Translated, it gives CASSVGTSGEETQYF.

J is TRBJ2-1 and V is TRBV12-5; perhaps TRBD2 as D (6 bases). CDR1 is LGHNT, CDR2 FRNRAP, per germline. The CDR3 spans 14 residues. Between the trimmed V and J ends, which lost 3 bases and 5 bases, there was a span of 11 bases. The CDR3 nucleotides read TGTGCTAGTGGTTTACGACTAGAGAACAATGAGCAGTTCTTC. It encodes CASGLRLENNEQFF.

This rearrangement joins TRBV4-2 to TRBJ2-1; D is undetermined. This CDR3 spans 15 amino acids. Between the trimmed V and J ends, which lost 0 bases and 9 bases, there was a span of 15 bases. The germline CDR1 and CDR2 sequences are LGHNA and YNFKEQ. The CDR3 DNA follows: TGTGCCAGCAGCCAAGATCCGGAGCTGGACGGTGAGCAGTTCTTC. It codes for CASSQDPELDGEQFF.

The chain uses TRBV11-2 and TRBJ1-2; D is unclear. The V and J ends lost 0 bases and 4 bases respectively, with 12 bases between them. CDR3 length: 15 residues. The germline CDR1 and CDR2 sequences are SGHAT and FQNNGV. CDR3 sequence (DNA): TGTGCCAGCAGCTTAGAGGCCGGTCATGGCTATGGCTACACCTTC. Protein sequence: CASSLEAGHGYGYTF.

The chain recombines TRBV20-1 with TRBJ2-5, with 11 nucleotides matching TRBD2. Germline V gene data show CDR1 as DFQATT and CDR2 as SNEGSKA (reference sequence). This CDR3 has 14 amino acids. Unmatched junction bases numbered 6, after V lost 5 bases and J lost 4 bases. CDR3 protein: CSAYTGTSGETQYF. The DNA of the CDR3 is TGCAGTGCTTACACCGGGACTAGCGGAGAGACCCAGTACTTC.

The chain combines TRBV4-1 with TRBJ2-3; TRBD2 aligns across 9 bases. Germline V CDR1 and CDR2: MGHRA, YSYEKL. The CDR3 totals 21 residues. Losses at the gene ends were 3 bases for V and 0 bases for J; bases not matched to a gene: 19. This CDR3 reads CASSQDFPPGLAVYSTDTQYF. DNA for the CDR3: TGCGCCAGCAGCCAGGACTTTCCACCGGGACTAGCTGTGTATAGCACAGATACGCAGTATTTT.

This chain uses TRBV2 with TRBJ2-3, with 9 nucleotides matching TRBD2. Germline lookup yields CDR1 SNHLY and CDR2 FYNNEI. This CDR3 is built from 15 residues. J was trimmed by 10 bases and V by 8 bases; bases with no gene match: 16. For the CDR3, the DNA is TGTGCCAGCGGACGGAATAGCGGGAGTGAAGAGGCGCAGTATTTT. Translated, it gives CASGRNSGSEEAQYF. The full variable domain, completed using reference TRBV2 and TRBJ2-3, is EPEVTQTPSHQVTQMGQEVILRCVPISNHLYFYWYRQILGQKVEFLVSFYNNEISEKSEIFDDQFSVERPDGSNFTLKIRSTKLEDSAMYFCASGRNSGSEEAQYFGPGTRLTVL.

The chain is built from TRBV3-1 and TRBJ1-1; D unclear. V shed 4 bases and J shed 6 bases, with 9 bases lying between them. The CDR3 extends over 12 amino acids. Per the germline V gene, CDR1 is LGHDT and CDR2 is YNNKEL (reference sequence). The CDR3 DNA reads TGTGCCAGCAGCCCCCGGAGGTCTGAAGCTTTCTTT. It yields the protein CASSPRRSEAFF.

This chain uses TRBV12-3 or TRBV12-4 with TRBJ2-7, with D possibly TRBD2 on 6 matching bases. V lost 5 bases and J 3 bases, leaving 17 bases between the germline ends. The CDR3 is made up of 15 amino acids. This chain's CDR3 is CASSPTIAENYEQYF. CDR3 DNA sequence: TGTGCCAGCAGTCCGACTATAGCGGAGAACTACGAGCAGTACTTC.

Notes on this clonotype: Mismatch with germline at one junction end may stem from a read error. The chain carries TRBV3-1 and TRBJ2-1, with a weak D call TRBD2 (5 bases). The CDR3 loop spans 14 amino acids. Looked up from germline, CDR1 is LGHDT and CDR2 is YNNKEL (reference sequence). CDR3 nucleotide sequence: TGCGCCAGCAGTAACACGGTGACGGGGAATGAGCAGTTCTTC. Amino acid sequence: CASSNTVTGNEQFF.

The chain has TRBV3-1 and TRBJ2-1, with D uncertain. Trimming removed 1 base at V and 7 bases at J, with 5 bases between. The germline CDR1 and CDR2 sequences are LGHDT and YNNKEL (reference sequence). The CDR3 extends over 12 amino acids. The CDR3: CASSQVLNEQFF. CDR3 nucleotide sequence: TGTGCCAGCAGCCAAGTGCTGAATGAGCAGTTCTTC.

The rearrangement uses TRBV27 and TRBJ2-5; unclear D gene. Between the trimmed V and J ends, which lost 4 bases and 4 bases, there was a span of 13 bases. This CDR3 contains 14 residues. Per the germline V gene, CDR1 is MNHEY and CDR2 is SMNVEV (reference sequence). The CDR3 DNA sequence: TGTGCCAGCAGTTCCAGACCAACTCCAGAGACCCAGTACTTC. This sequence encodes CASSSRPTPETQYF.

The V and J genes are TRBV20-1 and TRBJ2-3; no reliable D call. From germline, CDR1 is DFQATT and CDR2 SNEGSKA (reference sequence). V lost 7 bases to trimming and J lost 6 bases, with 8 bases between them. This CDR3 spans 10 amino acids. CDR3 sequence reads: CSVLVDTQYF. The CDR3 DNA reads TGCAGTGTGTTGGTGGATACGCAGTATTTT.

The gene calls are TRBV5-8 and TRBJ2-7; perhaps D is TRBD1 or TRBD2 (5 bases each). The length of the CDR3 is 12 residues. The germline gives CDR1 SGHTS, CDR2 YDEGEE. V shed 2 bases and J shed 6 bases, with 9 bases lying between them. CDR3 sequence: CASSFAGTEQYF. The CDR3 nucleotides read TGTGCCAGCAGCTTCGCTGGGACCGAGCAGTACTTC.

This clonotype has only a few counts. V is TRBV2 and J is TRBJ2-5; possibly TRBD2 for D (6 bases). Germline V gives CDR1 SNHLY, CDR2 FYNNEI. The CDR3 has 13 residues. Trimming removed 6 bases at V and 5 bases at J, with 13 bases between. This CDR3 is CASSPTRGETQYF. CDR3 in DNA: TGTGCCAGCAGCCCGACTAGAGGGGAGACCCAGTACTTC.

The gene calls are TRBV7-8 and TRBJ2-5, with 9 bases fitting TRBD1. Germline V gene data show CDR1 as SGHVS and CDR2 as FQNEAQ. The ends lost 5 bases at V and 5 bases at J; junction bases unmatched: 9. The CDR3 runs to 15 residues. CDR3 DNA sequence: TGTGCCAGCAGCCAACGGACAGGGGCAGGGGAGACCCAGTACTTC. This translates into CASSQRTGAGETQYF.

The chain has TRBV12-3 or TRBV12-4 and TRBJ1-2, with D perhaps TRBD1 (5 bases). Trimming took off 2 bases at V and 3 bases at J, with 13 bases between the two ends. This CDR3 is 15 amino acids long. DNA of the CDR3: TGTGCCAGCAGTTTAAGGGGCAGGAGAGACTATGGCTACACCTTC. Encoded protein: CASSLRGRRDYGYTF.

This clonotype was recorded once. The chain employs TRBV30 and TRBJ2-3; TRBD1 might be the D (6 bases). Germline CDR1 and CDR2: GTSNPN and SVGIG (reference sequence). V was trimmed by 2 bases and J by 13 bases, leaving 13 bases between them. The CDR3 is 11 amino acids. This chain's CDR3 is CAWSPGAPKYF. The CDR3 region has the DNA TGTGCCTGGAGTCCAGGGGCACCAAAGTATTTT.